These T cell receptor beta chains were read from a single sample in a study of T cells in Graves' hyperthyroidism and ophthalmopathy. TCRdb reprocessed the multiplex PCR reads with MiXCR, giving one entry per CDR3 protein. This table holds some 620,000 distinct CDR3 sequences, about a sixth found once. Specimen: blood. These receptors were collected from a young woman with Graves' hyperthyroidism. The CDR3 runs from the conserved cysteine through the conserved F or W. The D gene is left open where the match is weak. Size tells how often a clone was seen (once, few, many) or the class of an expanded clone, and some rows leave it out.

clone size	V gene	D gene	CDR3 length	J gene	CDR3 protein	CDR3 DNA
-	TRBV5-4	-	14	TRBJ1-2	CASSLAGGGYGYTF	TGTGCCAGCAGCTTGGCCGGGGGAGGTTATGGCTACACCTTC
many	TRBV7-2	TRBD2	15	TRBJ2-7	CASSSRTSGGYEQYF	TGTGCCAGCAGCTCCCGGACTAGCGGGGGCTACGAGCAGTACTTC
many	TRBV7-2	-	13	TRBJ2-7	CASSLFNSYEQYF	TGTGCCAGCAGCTTATTCAATTCCTACGAGCAGTACTTC
many	TRBV20-1	-	12	TRBJ2-7	CSAKDSADEQYF	TGCAGTGCTAAGGATAGCGCGGACGAGCAGTACTTC
many	TRBV28	-	14	TRBJ2-7	CASSVRGAGYEQYF	TGTGCCAGCAGTGTAAGGGGGGCGGGTTACGAGCAGTACTTC
-	TRBV20-1	-	12	TRBJ1-2	CSASRGGYGYTF	TGCAGTGCTAGCCGGGGAGGCTATGGCTACACCTTC
-	TRBV15	-	14	TRBJ1-1	CATSRDILNTEAFF	TGTGCCACCAGCAGAGACATTCTGAACACTGAAGCTTTCTTT
-	TRBV29-1	TRBD1	16	TRBJ2-6	CSVRTGGSSGANVLTF	TGCAGCGTGAGGACAGGGGGCTCCTCTGGGGCCAACGTCCTGACTTTC
-	TRBV6-1	-	15	TRBJ1-2	CASGAGQGGNYGYTF	TGTGCCAGCGGTGCGGGTCAGGGAGGAAACTATGGCTACACCTTC
-	TRBV7-6	-	14	TRBJ2-2	CASRRTSQTGELFF	TGTGCCAGTCGCCGGACCTCCCAGACCGGGGAGCTGTTTTTT
many	TRBV6-1	-	15	TRBJ2-7	CASSSNRPKGYEQYF	TGTGCCAGCAGTTCTAACAGGCCAAAGGGTTACGAGCAGTACTTC
many	TRBV20-1	-	17	TRBJ2-1	CSARLALAFEVYNEQFF	TGCAGTGCTAGACTAGCCCTAGCCTTCGAAGTATACAATGAGCAGTTCTTC
many	TRBV10-2	-	14	TRBJ2-7	CASSETGRDYEQYF	TGCGCCAGCAGTGAGACAGGCAGAGATTACGAGCAGTACTTC
-	TRBV12-3/TRBV12-4	-	14	TRBJ2-5	CAISDPGAQGTQYF	TGTGCCATCAGTGACCCCGGGGCCCAAGGGACCCAGTACTTC
-	TRBV18	TRBD1	17	TRBJ1-1	CASSPRTGLGENTEAFF	TGTGCCAGCTCACCACGGACAGGGCTGGGGGAGAACACTGAAGCTTTCTTT
-	TRBV9	-	18	TRBJ2-1	CASSAHVGGNSSYNEQFF	TGTGCCAGCAGCGCTCACGTCGGAGGGAACAGTTCCTACAATGAGCAGTTCTTC
many	TRBV29-1	TRBD2	16	TRBJ2-3	CSVEVAGASSTDTQYF	TGCAGCGTTGAAGTAGCGGGAGCATCCAGCACAGATACGCAGTATTTT
-	TRBV13	TRBD2	15	TRBJ2-7	CASSATSGVSYEQYF	TGTGCCAGCAGCGCAACTAGCGGGGTCTCCTACGAGCAGTACTTC
-	TRBV7-8	-	15	TRBJ2-7	CASSHPSLVLYEQYF	TGTGCCAGCAGCCACCCTTCACTAGTTCTCTACGAGCAGTACTTC
many	TRBV28	-	14	TRBJ2-3	CASSRGESTDTQYF	TGTGCCAGCAGTAGGGGGGAATCCACAGATACGCAGTATTTT
-	TRBV3-1	TRBD2	15	TRBJ2-5	CASSSTSSARETQYF	TGTGCCAGCAGCTCGACTAGCTCCGCACGGGAGACCCAGTACTTC
-	TRBV6-2/TRBV6-3	-	16	TRBJ1-2	CASSGRALIPNYGCTF	TGTGCCAGCAGTGGCCGGGCCCTCATTCCTAACTATGGCTGCACCTTC
many	TRBV5-1	-	15	TRBJ2-3	CASSSRAVETDTQYF	TGCGCCAGCAGCTCGAGGGCGGTTGAAACAGATACGCAGTATTTT
many	TRBV15	-	13	TRBJ1-6	CATRGRSVSPLHF	TGTGCCACCAGAGGCAGGTCGGTTTCACCCCTCCACTTT
many	TRBV28	TRBD1	16	TRBJ2-7	CASSSAHRGLSYEQYF	TGTGCCAGCAGTTCCGCCCACAGGGGTTTGTCCTACGAGCAGTACTTC
many	TRBV12-3/TRBV12-4	-	13	TRBJ2-7	CASAAPGADEQYF	TGTGCCAGCGCGGCCCCAGGGGCCGACGAGCAGTACTTC
many	TRBV7-3	-	13	TRBJ2-1	CASSGAGVNEQFF	TGTGCCAGCAGCGGAGCAGGAGTCAATGAGCAGTTCTTC
-	TRBV29-1	-	13	TRBJ2-7	CSVVAGEVYEQYF	TGCAGCGTTGTTGCAGGGGAAGTCTACGAGCAGTACTTC
many	TRBV12-3/TRBV12-4	-	15	TRBJ2-3	CASSLEVDRTDTQYF	TGTGCCAGCAGTTTAGAGGTTGACCGCACAGATACGCAGTATTTT
-	TRBV30	TRBD2	17	TRBJ2-1	CVWRRGRLAGGYNEQFF	TGTGTCTGGAGGCGTGGCAGACTAGCGGGAGGGTACAATGAGCAGTTCTTC
-	TRBV5-6	-	13	TRBJ2-7	CASSFPTGIEQYF	TGTGCCAGCAGCTTCCCTACAGGGATCGAGCAGTACTTC
many	TRBV5-1	TRBD2	15	TRBJ2-7	CASSPGLAGALEQYF	TGCGCCAGCAGCCCGGGACTAGCGGGAGCGCTCGAGCAGTACTTC
many	TRBV11-2	-	14	TRBJ2-1	CASSLERVQHEQFF	TGTGCCAGCAGCTTAGAAAGGGTTCAGCATGAGCAGTTCTTC